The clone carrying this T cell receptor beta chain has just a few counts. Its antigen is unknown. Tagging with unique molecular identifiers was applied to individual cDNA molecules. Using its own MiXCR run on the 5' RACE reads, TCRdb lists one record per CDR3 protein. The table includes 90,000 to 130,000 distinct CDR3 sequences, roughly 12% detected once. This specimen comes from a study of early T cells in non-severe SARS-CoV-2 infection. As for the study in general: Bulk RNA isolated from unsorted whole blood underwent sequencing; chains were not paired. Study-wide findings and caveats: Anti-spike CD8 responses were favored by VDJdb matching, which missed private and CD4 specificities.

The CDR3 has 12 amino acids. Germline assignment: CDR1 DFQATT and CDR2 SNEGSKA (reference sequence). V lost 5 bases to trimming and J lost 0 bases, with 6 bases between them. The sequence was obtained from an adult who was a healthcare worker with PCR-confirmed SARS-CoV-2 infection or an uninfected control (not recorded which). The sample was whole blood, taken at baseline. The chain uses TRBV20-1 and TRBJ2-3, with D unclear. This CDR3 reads CSADTSTDTQYF. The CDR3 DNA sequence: TGCAGTGCTGATACTAGCACAGATACGCAGTATTTT.